Presented here are 32 T cell receptor beta chains from one specimen sequenced in a study of T cell repertoires in cytomegalovirus infection. Each CDR3 protein gets one entry after TCRdb re-called the reads with MiXCR. The repertoire holds 150,000 or so distinct CDR3 sequences, 23% seen once, with roughly 9.8% in the top ten. The specimen sequenced was PBMCs. All receptors come from a human donor in good health (CMV status not recorded). Some clones in this sample may be carry-over from other donors' samples.

This clonotype was found a few times. The rearrangement uses TRBV7-8 and TRBJ2-5; D is unclear. The V gene lost 0 bases and the J gene lost 0 bases, with 5 bases spanning the gap. Germline V CDR1 and CDR2: SGHVS, FQNEAQ. This CDR3 is built from 14 residues. CDR3 residues: CASSLAEYQETQYF. The CDR3 DNA reads TGTGCCAGCAGCTTAGCGGAGTACCAAGAGACCCAGTACTTC. The entire variable domain, with the rest obtained from reference TRBV7-8 and TRBJ2-5, is as follows: GAGVSQSPRYKVAKRGQDVALRCDPISGHVSLFWYQQALGQGPEFLTYFQNEAQLDKSGLPSDRFFAERPEGSVSTLKIQRTQQEDSAVYLCASSLAEYQETQYFGPGTRLLVL.

The rearrangement links TRBV10-3 to TRBJ2-7, with 7 nucleotides matching TRBD1. With 4 bases clipped from V and 4 bases from J, the junction kept 7 bases outside the gene matches. This CDR3 region has 14 residues. CDR1 and CDR2 from the germline V gene are ENHRY and SYGVKD. For the CDR3, the DNA is TGTGCCATCAGTGGGGACAGTAGGGGTTACGAGCAGTACTTC. Translated, it gives CAISGDSRGYEQYF.

This clonotype has more than one count but fewer than ten. The chain joins TRBV5-1 to TRBJ2-7; D could derive from TRBD1 or TRBD2 (5 bases each). Trimming took 0 bases from V and 0 from J, leaving 13 bases between them. Germline values: CDR1 SGHRS, CDR2 YFSETQ. The CDR3 runs 16 residues. The CDR3 here is CASSLGSGLSSYEQYF. CDR3 bases: TGCGCCAGCAGCTTGGGTTCGGGGCTTAGCTCCTACGAGCAGTACTTC.

V gene TRBV2 combines with J gene TRBJ1-2; perhaps TRBD1 as D (5 bases). Germline V gene sequence: CDR1 SNHLY, CDR2 FYNNEI. CDR3 length equals 13 residues. V was cut by 7 bases and J by 8 bases, with 17 bases left in between. In DNA, the CDR3 is TGTGCCAGCACCCCCGAAGTGGGGGACGGCTACACCTTC. Amino acid sequence: CASTPEVGDGYTF. Full variable domain (outside the CDR3, taken from reference TRBV2 and TRBJ1-2): EPEVTQTPSHQVTQMGQEVILRCVPISNHLYFYWYRQILGQKVEFLVSFYNNEISEKSEIFDDQFSVERPDGSNFTLKIRSTKLEDSAMYFCASTPEVGDGYTFGSGTRLTVV.

This clonotype has just a few counts. The J gene is TRBJ1-3, the V gene TRBV12-5, with TRBD1 as a possible D gene (6 bases). V lost 4 bases, J lost 8 bases, and 15 bases lay in between. CDR1 LGHNT and CDR2 FRNRAP come from the germline V gene. The CDR3 contains 14 residues. The CDR3 region is CASGSWNRADTIYF. Written as DNA, the CDR3 is TGTGCTAGTGGTTCCTGGAACAGGGCGGACACCATATATTTT.

The sample holds one count of this clonotype. CDR3 DNA sequence: TGTGCCAGCAGTGAATTCAACCACAATGAGCAGTTCTTC. Protein sequence: CASSEFNHNEQFF. The chain has TRBV2 and TRBJ2-1; D gene unclear. Looked up from germline, CDR1 is SNHLY and CDR2 is FYNNEI. Trimming removed 2 bases at V and 5 bases at J, with 7 bases between. The CDR3 is made up of 13 amino acids.

The rearrangement joins TRBV20-1 to TRBJ2-7; D gene uncertain. The germline CDR1 and CDR2 sequences are DFQATT and SNEGSKA (reference sequence). Deletions cut 0 bases from V and 3 bases from J, with 12 bases between. This CDR3 is 14 amino acids long. DNA for the CDR3: TGCAGTGCTAGAGATCTAGGACCCCACTACGAGCAGTACTTC. Amino acid sequence: CSARDLGPHYEQYF.

This chain links TRBV7-4 with TRBJ1-5; D call uncertain. The germline V and J ends were trimmed by 3 bases and 3 bases, with 12 bases remaining between them. Germline assignment: CDR1 SGHVT and CDR2 SQSDAQ. This CDR3 region has 15 residues. The CDR3 loop is CASSLGSNNNQPQHF. The CDR3 DNA reads as TGTGCCAGCAGCTTGGGGTCGAACAACAATCAGCCCCAGCATTTT.

This clonotype was observed at least ten times. This rearrangement joins TRBV7-9 to TRBJ2-5; D not resolved. The germline V and J ends were trimmed by 1 base and 2 bases, with 11 bases remaining between them. The germline gives CDR1 SEHNR, CDR2 FQNEAQ (reference sequence). This CDR3 region has 15 residues. The CDR3 region is CASSLDPTIQETQYF. CDR3 DNA: TGTGCCAGCAGCTTAGATCCTACTATTCAAGAGACCCAGTACTTC.

This clonotype was counted between two and nine times. This rearrangement joins TRBV4-1 to TRBJ2-5, with TRBD1 matching over 9 bases. Germline values: CDR1 MGHRA, CDR2 YSYEKL. J was trimmed by 3 bases and V by 0 bases; bases with no gene match: 11. The length of the CDR3 is 18 residues. The CDR3 is CASSQDLKPGQGEETQYF. DNA of the CDR3: TGCGCCAGCAGCCAAGATCTAAAACCGGGACAGGGCGAAGAGACCCAGTACTTC.

V gene TRBV3-1 combines with J gene TRBJ1-5, with 9 bases fitting TRBD1. The V and J ends lost 3 bases and 0 bases, in that order; junction bases with no gene match: 3. Germline V CDR1 and CDR2: LGHDT, YNNKEL (reference sequence). The length of the CDR3 is 16 residues. In nucleotides, the CDR3 is TGTGCCAGCAGCCATGGGACAGGGTATAGCAATCAGCCCCAGCATTTT. This codes for CASSHGTGYSNQPQHF. The variable domain in full, with the rest retrieved from reference TRBV3-1 and TRBJ1-5, is DTAVSQTPKYLVTQMGNDKSIKCEQNLGHDTMYWYKQDSKKFLKIMFSYNNKELIINETVPNRFSPKSPDKAHLNLHINSLELGDSAVYFCASSHGTGYSNQPQHFGDGTRLSIL.

The genes are TRBV5-1 and TRBJ1-1; 9 bases map to TRBD1. The CDR3 spans 14 residues. The ends lost 4 bases at V and 4 bases at J; junction bases unmatched: 5. Germline V gene data show CDR1 as SGHRS and CDR2 as YFSETQ. CDR3 coding DNA: TGCGCCAGCAGCAGCGGGACAGGGATCACTGAAGCTTTCTTT. This encodes CASSSGTGITEAFF.

This chain links TRBV6-5 with TRBJ2-2; 8 bases align to TRBD2. The CDR3 consists of 19 residues. Per germline, CDR1 MNHEY and CDR2 SVGAGI. V was clipped by 7 bases and J by 2 bases; unmatched bases: 18. The DNA for the CDR3 is TGTGCCAGCAAGTCGGCCTTGTGGACTAGCTCGCCCAACACCGGGGAGCTGTTTTTT. The encoded protein is CASKSALWTSSPNTGELFF.

This sequence joins TRBV2 and TRBJ2-1; 7 bases match TRBD2. Trimming removed 4 bases from V and 0 bases from J; junction bases left unmatched: 15. The CDR3 is made up of 19 amino acids. Germline V gene lookup returns CDR1 SNHLY and CDR2 FYNNEI. The CDR3 nucleotides are TGTGCCAGCAGTGGTGGATCGGGGACTACCCAAAGCTCCTACAATGAGCAGTTCTTC. Translating gives CASSGGSGTTQSSYNEQFF.

The gene calls are TRBV7-9 and TRBJ2-7; D may correspond to TRBD1 or TRBD2 (5 bases each). This CDR3 has 13 amino acids. Deletions cut 5 bases from V and 2 bases from J, with 10 bases between. Looked up from germline, CDR1 is SEHNR and CDR2 is FQNEAQ (reference sequence). The CDR3 sequence: CASSPGRTYEQYF. The DNA of the CDR3 is TGTGCCAGCAGCCCGGGACGGACCTACGAGCAGTACTTC. Looking up the rest from reference TRBV7-9 and TRBJ2-7 gives the full variable domain: DTGVSQNPRHKITKRGQNVTFRCDPISEHNRLYWYRQTLGQGPEFLTYFQNEAQLEKSRLLSDRFSAERPKGSFSTLEIQRTEQGDSAMYLCASSPGRTYEQYFGPGTRLTVT.

The chain is built from TRBV13 and TRBJ2-3, with D maybe TRBD1 (6 bases). The CDR3 totals 12 residues. Germline V gene data show CDR1 as PRHDT and CDR2 as FYEKMQ (reference sequence). The ends were cut back, 5 bases at V and 7 bases at J, with 10 bases in the middle. The CDR3 coding sequence is TGTGCCAGCAGCCCGGACAGATATACGCAGTATTTT. Its translation is CASSPDRYTQYF.

There are a few counts of this clonotype. The J gene is TRBJ1-2, the V gene TRBV28; 8 bases align to TRBD1. Germline lookup yields CDR1 MDHEN and CDR2 SYDVKM. The CDR3 is 14 residues long. With V trimmed by 8 bases and J by 6 bases, 11 bases remained unmatched. The CDR3 nucleotides read TGTGCCAGCTCCCCGCAGGGGGCGCGGGATGGCTACACCTTC. Protein: CASSPQGARDGYTF.

This clonotype has a handful of counts. The rearrangement links TRBV4-1 to TRBJ1-4; TRBD1 is a possible D gene (5 bases). Trimming removed 6 bases from V and 3 bases from J, with 11 bases in between. The CDR3 extends over 14 amino acids. CDR1 and CDR2 (germline): MGHRA, YSYEKL. The CDR3 sequence: CASSFGQPNEKLFF. CDR3 sequence (DNA): TGCGCCAGCAGTTTCGGACAACCTAATGAAAAACTGTTTTTT.

This rearrangement joins TRBV28 to TRBJ2-7; D is perhaps TRBD1 (8 bases). V was clipped by 4 bases and J by 2 bases, with 18 bases between them. CDR1 and CDR2 (germline): MDHEN, SYDVKM. The CDR3 spans 16 residues. The CDR3 sequence: CASSSPTGGRAYEQYF. DNA for the CDR3: TGTGCCAGCAGTTCACCTACAGGGGGGAGGGCCTACGAGCAGTACTTC.

This clonotype was recorded a few times. The chain uses TRBV12-3 or TRBV12-4 and TRBJ1-1; 8 positions match TRBD1. V dropped 6 bases and J dropped 11; count of bases not matched to a gene: 14. The CDR3 length is 14 residues. The CDR3 DNA follows: TGTGCCAGCAGGGGGGACAGGCTCGGGGGACAGGCTTTCTTT. This sequence encodes CASRGDRLGGQAFF.

This clonotype came up many times. The J gene is TRBJ1-3, the V gene TRBV7-9, with 10 bases matching TRBD1. CDR3 length equals 15 residues. The V and J ends lost 1 base and 7 bases, in that order; junction bases with no gene match: 4. Germline values: CDR1 SEHNR, CDR2 FQNEAQ (reference sequence). In nucleotides, the CDR3 is TGTGCCAGCAGCTTAGGAGGGACAGGGGACAACACCATATATTTT. Translating gives CASSLGGTGDNTIYF.

The genes are TRBV12-3 or TRBV12-4 and TRBJ2-3; TRBD2 aligns across 10 bases. This CDR3 is built from 15 residues. The V gene end was trimmed by 5 bases and the J gene end by 3 bases; junction bases not matched to a gene: 5. The CDR3 nucleotides read TGTGCCAGCAGTATATCTAGCGGGAGAACAGATACGCAGTATTTT. It yields the protein CASSISSGRTDTQYF.

The chain employs TRBV29-1 and TRBJ2-3; TRBD1 is a possible D gene (7 bases). Germline V lookup: CDR1 SQVTM, CDR2 ANQGSEA. The CDR3 runs to 13 residues. V gave up 7 bases and J gave up 3 bases, with 14 bases separating them. The CDR3, as DNA: TGCAGCGGGGTGCAGGGGGGTACAGATACGCAGTATTTT. Its protein product is CSGVQGGTDTQYF.

This clonotype was picked up many times. The chain recombines TRBV7-9 with TRBJ1-2; the D gene is possibly TRBD1 (5 bases). CDR1 and CDR2 from the germline V gene are SEHNR and FQNEAQ (reference sequence). V was pared by 5 bases and J by 0 bases, with 16 bases between. CDR3 size: 16 residues. The CDR3 here is CASSPGTGTANYGYTF. The CDR3, as DNA: TGTGCCAGCAGCCCTGGGACTGGGACCGCTAACTATGGCTACACCTTC.

To note about this clonotype: Mismatch with germline at one junction end may stem from a read error. The genes are TRBV7-9 and TRBJ2-5, with 11 bases that match TRBD2. Germline CDR1 SEHNR, CDR2 FQNEAQ (reference sequence). The length of the CDR3 is 14 residues. CDR3 loop: CASSVAGGRETQYF. CDR3 bases: TGTGCCAGCAGCGTAGCGGGAGGGCGAGAGACCCAGTACTTC.

This clonotype was recorded many times. CDR3 sequence (DNA): TGTGCCAGCACCTCGGACAGGGGCAACACTGAAGCTTTCTTT. Encoded protein: CASTSDRGNTEAFF. This chain connects TRBV7-9 to TRBJ1-1; 9 nucleotides line up with TRBD1. V lost 7 bases to trimming and J lost 2 bases; unmatched junction nucleotides: 5. CDR1 SEHNR and CDR2 FQNEAQ come from the germline V gene (reference sequence). This CDR3 is built from 14 residues.

The V gene is TRBV6-1, the J gene TRBJ2-1, with 8 bases that match TRBD2. The CDR3 totals 14 residues. CDR1 is MNHNS and CDR2 is SASEGT in the germline V gene. Unmatched junction bases numbered 2, after V lost 3 bases and J lost 4 bases. CDR3 nucleotides: TGTGCCAGCAGTGAGTCTAGCGGGTACAATGAGCAGTTCTTC. This sequence encodes CASSESSGYNEQFF.

V usage is TRBV7-9 and J usage is TRBJ2-5; D is tentatively TRBD1 or TRBD2 (5 bases each). V was trimmed by 1 base and J by 7 bases, leaving 13 bases between them. The CDR3 contains 14 residues. Germline assignment: CDR1 SEHNR and CDR2 FQNEAQ (reference sequence). The CDR3 DNA follows: TGTGCCAGCAGCTTAGGGCCGGGGCGAGGGACCCAGTACTTC. Protein product: CASSLGPGRGTQYF.

This clonotype was counted ten times or more. The chain joins TRBV18 to TRBJ1-5, with unresolved D. CDR1 is KGHSH, CDR2 LQKENI, per germline. This CDR3 is 15 amino acids long. V shed 3 bases and J shed 0 bases, with 9 bases lying between them. In DNA form, the CDR3 reads TGTGCCAGCTCACCCTCCCGGGATAGCAATCAGCCCCAGCATTTT. Amino acids: CASSPSRDSNQPQHF.

In regard to this clonotype: A much bigger clone sits one base away, suggesting this may be a read error. CDR3 residues: CASRQGDTEAFF. Here the CDR3 DNA reads TGTGCCAGCAGGCAGGGGGACACTGAAGCTTTCTTT. The gene calls are TRBV6-6 and TRBJ1-1; 7 positions match TRBD1. Trimming removed 6 bases from V and 3 bases from J; junction bases left unmatched: 1. Germline CDR1 is MNHNY and CDR2 is SVGAGI (reference sequence). The CDR3 runs 12 residues.

The J gene is TRBJ2-7, the V gene TRBV10-3, with D perhaps TRBD2 (5 bases). The CDR3 totals 13 residues. The V gene's germline CDR1 is ENHRY and CDR2 SYGVKD. V gave up 2 bases and J gave up 3 bases, with 8 bases separating them. The chain's CDR3 is CAISEGLNYEQYF. The CDR3 coding sequence is TGTGCCATCAGTGAGGGACTTAACTACGAGCAGTACTTC.

The J gene is TRBJ2-3, the V gene TRBV7-8; weak D call: TRBD2 (5 bases). The germline V gene has CDR1 SGHVS and CDR2 FQNEAQ. The CDR3 extends over 14 amino acids. CDR3 sequence (DNA): TGTGACACCGCGAGGGCTACCTCCACAGATACGCAGTATTTT. Translated, it gives CDTARATSTDTQYF.